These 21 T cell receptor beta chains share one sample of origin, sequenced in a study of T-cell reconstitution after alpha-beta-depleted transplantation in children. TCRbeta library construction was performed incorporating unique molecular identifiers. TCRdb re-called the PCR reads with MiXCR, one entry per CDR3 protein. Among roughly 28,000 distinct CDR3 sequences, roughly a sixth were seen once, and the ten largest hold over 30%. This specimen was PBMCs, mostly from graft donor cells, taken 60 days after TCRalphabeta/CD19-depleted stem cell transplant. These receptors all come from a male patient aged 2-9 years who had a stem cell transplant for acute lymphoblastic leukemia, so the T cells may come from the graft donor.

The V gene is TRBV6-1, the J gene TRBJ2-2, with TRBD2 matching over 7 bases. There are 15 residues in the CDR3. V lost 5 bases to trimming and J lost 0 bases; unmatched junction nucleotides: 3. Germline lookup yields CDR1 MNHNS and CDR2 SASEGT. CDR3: CASSRLAANTGELFF. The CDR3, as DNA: TGTGCCAGCAGTCGACTAGCAGCGAACACCGGGGAGCTGTTTTTT.

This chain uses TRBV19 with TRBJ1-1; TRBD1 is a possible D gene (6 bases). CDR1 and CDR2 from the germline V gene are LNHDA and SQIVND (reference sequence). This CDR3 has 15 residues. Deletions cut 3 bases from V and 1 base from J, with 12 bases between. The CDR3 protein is CASSMGGQRNTEAFF. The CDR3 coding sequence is TGTGCCAGTAGTATGGGGGGCCAGAGGAACACTGAAGCTTTCTTT.

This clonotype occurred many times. The CDR3 DNA is TGTGCCATCAGTGGACAGGCCTTATCACGAGAGCAGTACTTC. Translation: CAISGQALSREQYF. The chain uses TRBV10-3 and TRBJ2-7; tentative D call: TRBD1 (6 bases). There are 14 residues in the CDR3. The germline gives CDR1 ENHRY, CDR2 SYGVKD. V was trimmed by 4 bases and J by 7 bases, leaving 17 bases between them.

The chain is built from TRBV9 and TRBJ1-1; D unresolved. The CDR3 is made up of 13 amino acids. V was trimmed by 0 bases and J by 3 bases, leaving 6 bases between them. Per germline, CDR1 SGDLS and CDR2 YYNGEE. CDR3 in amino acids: CASSVAEYTEAFF. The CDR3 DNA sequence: TGTGCCAGCAGCGTAGCAGAATACACTGAAGCTTTCTTT.

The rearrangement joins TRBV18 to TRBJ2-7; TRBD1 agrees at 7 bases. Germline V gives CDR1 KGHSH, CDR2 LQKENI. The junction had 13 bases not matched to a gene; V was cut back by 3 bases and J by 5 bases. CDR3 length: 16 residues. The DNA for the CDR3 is TGTGCCAGCTCACCCTGGCCTCAGGGGGTTCCGAACGAGCAGTACTTC. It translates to CASSPWPQGVPNEQYF.

CDR3 protein: CASGWGQPYNEQFF. The DNA for the CDR3 is TGCGCCAGCGGTTGGGGACAGCCATACAATGAGCAGTTCTTC. V is TRBV4-1 and J is TRBJ2-1; TRBD1 matches 7 bases. CDR3 length: 14 amino acids. Germline-derived CDR1 and CDR2 are MGHRA and YSYEKL. V lost 8 bases, J lost 4 bases, and 8 bases stayed unmatched.

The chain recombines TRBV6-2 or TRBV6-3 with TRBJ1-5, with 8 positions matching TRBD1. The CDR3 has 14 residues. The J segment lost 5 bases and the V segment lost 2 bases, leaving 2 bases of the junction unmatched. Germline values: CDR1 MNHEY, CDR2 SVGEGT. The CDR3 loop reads CASSYQGAYQPQHF. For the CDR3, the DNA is TGTGCCAGCAGTTACCAGGGGGCTTATCAGCCCCAGCATTTT.

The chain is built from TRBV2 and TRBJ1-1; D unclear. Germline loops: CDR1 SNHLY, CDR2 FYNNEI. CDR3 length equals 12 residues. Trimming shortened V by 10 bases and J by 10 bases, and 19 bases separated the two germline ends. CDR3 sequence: CAIQDTAQSAFF. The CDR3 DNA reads TGTGCCATCCAAGACACGGCGCAGTCAGCTTTCTTT. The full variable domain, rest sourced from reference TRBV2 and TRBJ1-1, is EPEVTQTPSHQVTQMGQEVILRCVPISNHLYFYWYRQILGQKVEFLVSFYNNEISEKSEIFDDQFSVERPDGSNFTLKIRSTKLEDSAMYFCAIQDTAQSAFFGQGTRLTVV.

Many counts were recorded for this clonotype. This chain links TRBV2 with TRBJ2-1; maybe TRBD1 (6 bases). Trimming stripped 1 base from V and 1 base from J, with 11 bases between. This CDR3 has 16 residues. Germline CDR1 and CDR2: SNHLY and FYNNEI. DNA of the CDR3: TGTGCCAGCAGTGAAGGTTGGGGGCGTTCCTACAATGAGCAGTTCTTC. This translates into CASSEGWGRSYNEQFF.

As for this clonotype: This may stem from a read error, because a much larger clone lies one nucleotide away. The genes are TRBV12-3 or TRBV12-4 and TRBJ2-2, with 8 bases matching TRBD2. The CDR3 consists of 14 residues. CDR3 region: CASSSREGSGERFF. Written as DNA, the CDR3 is TGTGCCAGCAGTTCCCGGGAGGGGTCCGGGGAGCGGTTTTTT.

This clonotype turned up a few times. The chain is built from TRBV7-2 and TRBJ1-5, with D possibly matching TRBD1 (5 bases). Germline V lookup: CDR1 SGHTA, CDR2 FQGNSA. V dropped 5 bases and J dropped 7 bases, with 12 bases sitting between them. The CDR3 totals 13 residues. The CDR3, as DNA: TGTGCCAGCAGCCCAGTCAGGGAGCAGCCCCAGCATTTT. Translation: CASSPVREQPQHF.

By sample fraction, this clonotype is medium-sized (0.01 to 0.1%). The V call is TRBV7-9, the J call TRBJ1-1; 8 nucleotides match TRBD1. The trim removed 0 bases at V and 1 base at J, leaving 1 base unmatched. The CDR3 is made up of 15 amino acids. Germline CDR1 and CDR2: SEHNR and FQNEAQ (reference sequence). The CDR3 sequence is CASSLAGQANTEAFF. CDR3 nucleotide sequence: TGTGCCAGCAGCTTAGCGGGACAGGCGAACACTGAAGCTTTCTTT.

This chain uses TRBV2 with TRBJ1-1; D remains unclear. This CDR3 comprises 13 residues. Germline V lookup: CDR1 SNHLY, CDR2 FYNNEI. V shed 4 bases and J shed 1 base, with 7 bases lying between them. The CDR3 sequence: CASSVGPNTEAFF. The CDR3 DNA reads TGTGCCAGCAGTGTAGGTCCGAACACTGAAGCTTTCTTT.

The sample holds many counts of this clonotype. CDR3 nucleotide sequence: TGCGCCACCCGGGACGGGAGCTCCTACGAGCAGTACTTC. Amino acids: CATRDGSSYEQYF. This rearrangement joins TRBV10-2 to TRBJ2-7; D possibly corresponds to TRBD2 (6 bases). The CDR3 covers 13 residues. Germline V gives CDR1 WSHSY, CDR2 SAAADI. V was shortened by 10 bases and J by 0 bases, with 13 bases between the two germline ends.

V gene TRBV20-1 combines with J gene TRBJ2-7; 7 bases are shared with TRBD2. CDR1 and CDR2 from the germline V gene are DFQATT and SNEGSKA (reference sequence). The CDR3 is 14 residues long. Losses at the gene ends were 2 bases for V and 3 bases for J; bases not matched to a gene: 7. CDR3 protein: CSARLEGRGYEQYF. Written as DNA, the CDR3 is TGCAGTGCTAGATTAGAAGGGAGGGGCTACGAGCAGTACTTC.

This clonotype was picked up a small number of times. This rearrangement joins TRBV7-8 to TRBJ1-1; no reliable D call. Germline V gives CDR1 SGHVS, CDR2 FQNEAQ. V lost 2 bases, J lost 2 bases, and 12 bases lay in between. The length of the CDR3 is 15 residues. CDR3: CASSLFSSANTEAFF. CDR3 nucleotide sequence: TGTGCCAGCAGCTTATTTTCTTCGGCTAACACTGAAGCTTTCTTT.

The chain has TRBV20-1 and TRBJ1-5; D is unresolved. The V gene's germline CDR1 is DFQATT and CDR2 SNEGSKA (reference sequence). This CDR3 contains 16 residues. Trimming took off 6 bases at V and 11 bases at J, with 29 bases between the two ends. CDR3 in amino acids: CSAPGYGSGNTMTQHF. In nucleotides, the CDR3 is TGCAGTGCCCCAGGATATGGGAGCGGTAACACGATGACCCAGCATTTT.

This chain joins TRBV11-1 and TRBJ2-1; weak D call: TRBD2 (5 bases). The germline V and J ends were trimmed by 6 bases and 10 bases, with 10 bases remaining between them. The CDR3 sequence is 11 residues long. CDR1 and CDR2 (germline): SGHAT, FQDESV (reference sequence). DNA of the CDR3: TGTGCCAGCAGGACCGGGAAAGAGCAGTTCTTC. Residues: CASRTGKEQFF.

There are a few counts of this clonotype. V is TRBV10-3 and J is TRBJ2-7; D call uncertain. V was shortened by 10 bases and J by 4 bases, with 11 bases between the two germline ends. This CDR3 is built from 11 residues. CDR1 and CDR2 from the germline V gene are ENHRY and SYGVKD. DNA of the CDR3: TGTGCCACGCGCAATGGATACGAGCAGTACTTC. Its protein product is CATRNGYEQYF.

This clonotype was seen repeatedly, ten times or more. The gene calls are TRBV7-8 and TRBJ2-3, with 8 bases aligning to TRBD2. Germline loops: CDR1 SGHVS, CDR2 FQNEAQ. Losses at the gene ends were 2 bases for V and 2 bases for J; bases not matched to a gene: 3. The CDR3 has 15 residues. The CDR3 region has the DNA TGTGCCAGCAGCTTACTACTAGCGGTCACAGATACGCAGTATTTT. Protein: CASSLLLAVTDTQYF.

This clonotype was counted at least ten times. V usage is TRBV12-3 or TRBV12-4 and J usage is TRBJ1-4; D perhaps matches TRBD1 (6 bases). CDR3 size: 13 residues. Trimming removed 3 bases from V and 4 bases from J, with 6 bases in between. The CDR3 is CASSFRGNEKLFF. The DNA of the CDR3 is TGTGCCAGCAGTTTCAGGGGTAATGAAAAACTGTTTTTT.